Listed here are 5 T cell receptor beta chains from one sample, sequenced in a study of memory CD4+ T cells and cytomegalovirus serostatus. This table comes from immunoSEQ multiplex PCR, and its TCRdb copy is limited to in-frame clones, with some not included. The sample includes 50,000 to 65,000 clones, 70% to 75% of them seen just once. The sort gate was single viable CD3+CD4+CD8-CD45RO+ cells for memory CD4+ T cells. The sample was memory CD4+ T cells from blood. The receptor set was obtained from an adult in good health and CMV-seropositive.

This sequence joins TRBV4-3 and TRBJ2-7; tentatively, D is TRBD1 or TRBD2 (5 bases each). This CDR3 has 15 amino acids. Trimming stripped 1 base from V and 3 bases from J, with 13 bases between. The germline V gene has CDR1 LGHNA and CDR2 YSLEER. The DNA of the CDR3 is TGCGCCAGCAGCCAAGCTACAGGTGGGGGCTACGAGCAGTACGTC. Protein sequence: CASSQATGGGYEQYV.

The chain carries TRBV28 and TRBJ2-7, with 9 bases fitting TRBD2. The CDR3 contains 17 residues. CDR1 MDHEN and CDR2 SYDVKM come from the germline V gene. J was trimmed by 5 bases and V by 8 bases; bases with no gene match: 19. CDR3 bases: TGTGCCAGCGGAGAGTCGGGAGCGGCGGGAGGGCCCCACGAGCAGTACTTC. Its translation is CASGESGAAGGPHEQYF.

The chain couples TRBV28 to TRBJ2-7; a possible D gene is TRBD2 (6 bases). Trimming left V 0 bases short and J 0 bases short, with 18 bases between. The CDR3 is made up of 18 amino acids. CDR1 MDHEN and CDR2 SYDVKM come from the germline V gene. The CDR3 protein is CASSLWGQSGSNSYEQYF. CDR3 DNA: TGTGCCAGCAGTTTATGGGGGCAGAGCGGGTCTAACTCCTACGAGCAGTACTTC.

V is TRBV6-5 and J is TRBJ1-4; D unresolved. V was cut by 6 bases and J by 8 bases, with 13 bases left in between. The germline CDR1 and CDR2 sequences are MNHEY and SVGAGI. This CDR3 spans 13 amino acids. Here the CDR3 reads CASSRPTGEKLFF. For the CDR3, the DNA is TGTGCCAGCAGCCGACCGACGGGGGAAAAACTGTTTTTT.

J is TRBJ2-7 and V is TRBV5-4; 12 bases are a match to TRBD2. CDR3 size: 14 residues. CDR1 is SGHNT and CDR2 is YYREEE in the germline V gene (reference sequence). With V trimmed by 4 bases and J by 4 bases, 3 bases remained unmatched. The CDR3 loop is CASSVTSGGYEQYF. The CDR3 DNA sequence: TGTGCCAGCAGCGTGACTAGCGGGGGATACGAGCAGTACTTC.